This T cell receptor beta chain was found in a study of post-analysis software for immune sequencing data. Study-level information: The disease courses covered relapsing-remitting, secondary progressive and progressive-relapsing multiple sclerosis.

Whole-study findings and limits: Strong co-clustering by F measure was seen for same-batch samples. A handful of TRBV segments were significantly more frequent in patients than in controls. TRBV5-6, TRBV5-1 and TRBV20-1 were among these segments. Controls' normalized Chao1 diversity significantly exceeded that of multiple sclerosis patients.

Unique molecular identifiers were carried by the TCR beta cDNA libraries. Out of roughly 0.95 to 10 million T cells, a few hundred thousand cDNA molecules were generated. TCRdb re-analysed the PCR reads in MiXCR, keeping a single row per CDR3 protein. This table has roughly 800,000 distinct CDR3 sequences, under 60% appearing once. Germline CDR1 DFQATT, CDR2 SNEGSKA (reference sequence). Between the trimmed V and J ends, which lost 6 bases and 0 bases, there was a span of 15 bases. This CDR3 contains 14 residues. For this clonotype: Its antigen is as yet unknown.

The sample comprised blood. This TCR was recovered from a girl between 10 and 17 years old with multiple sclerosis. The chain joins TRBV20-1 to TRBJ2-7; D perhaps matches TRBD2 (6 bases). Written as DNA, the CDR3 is TGCAGTGCACCAACCGGGAGCCTCTCCTACGAGCAGTACTTC. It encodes CSAPTGSLSYEQYF.